One and the same sample provided the 17 T cell receptor beta chains below, sequenced in a study of blood T cell repertoires in COVID-19. Sequencing was performed with immunoSEQ multiplex PCR; in TCRdb, only in-frame clones are kept and a portion is missing. The sample carries 350,000 to 500,000 clones, 70% to 90% recorded once. The sequenced sample consisted of peripheral blood. These receptors were taken from a man aged 18 to 29 with COVID-19, enrolled during active disease.

V and J are TRBV15 and TRBJ2-5; a weak D match, TRBD1 (5 bases). CDR1 and CDR2 from the germline V gene are LNHNV and YYDKDF (reference sequence). The V gene lost 1 base and the J gene lost 3 bases, with 12 bases spanning the gap. This CDR3 is 15 amino acids long. The CDR3 here is CATSRGSGWEETQYF. DNA of the CDR3: TGTGCCACCAGCAGAGGATCAGGGTGGGAAGAGACCCAGTACTTC.

This chain links TRBV24-1 with TRBJ2-3; the D gene is possibly TRBD2 (5 bases). V lost 9 bases and J lost 3, with 18 bases in between. Germline CDR1 KGHDR, CDR2 SFDVKD. The length of the CDR3 is 15 residues. The CDR3 sequence: CATGSRRSGTDTQYF. In DNA, the CDR3 is TGTGCCACCGGTAGTCGGAGGAGTGGGACAGATACGCAGTATTTT.

The chain has TRBV27 and TRBJ2-7, with 9 bases matching TRBD2. J was trimmed by 3 bases and V by 2 bases; bases with no gene match: 14. Germline V lookup: CDR1 MNHEY, CDR2 SMNVEV (reference sequence). CDR3 length: 18 amino acids. CDR3 nucleotides: TGTGCCAGCAGTTTAAAAGGGCCTCGGACTAGCGCATTCTACGAGCAGTACTTC. The encoded protein is CASSLKGPRTSAFYEQYF.

The V call is TRBV7-2, the J call TRBJ2-6; 8 bases map to TRBD1. The CDR3 consists of 18 residues. V dropped 4 bases and J dropped 3; count of bases not matched to a gene: 11. Germline V gives CDR1 SGHTA, CDR2 FQGNSA. CDR3 sequence (DNA): TGTGCCAGCAGCTGGGCCAGGGGGCTTATAGGTGGGGCCAACGTCCTGACTTTC. Translated, it gives CASSWARGLIGGANVLTF.

The CDR3 sequence is CASSYRDSPRREQFF. The DNA of the CDR3 is TGTGCCAGCAGTTACAGGGACTCTCCTAGAAGGGAGCAGTTCTTC. This chain connects TRBV6-5 to TRBJ2-1, with D possibly being TRBD2 (6 bases). V was shortened by 2 bases and J by 10 bases, with 18 bases between the two germline ends. This CDR3 region has 15 residues. Germline CDR1 and CDR2: MNHEY and SVGAGI.

The sample holds many counts of this clone. The chain has TRBV6-6 and TRBJ2-2; 13 nucleotides align to TRBD2. The CDR3 runs to 15 residues. Germline values: CDR1 MNHNY, CDR2 SVGAGI (reference sequence). The junction had 3 bases not matched to a gene; V was cut back by 7 bases and J by 4 bases. The CDR3 protein is CASTRTSGSTGELFF. CDR3 nucleotide sequence: TGTGCCAGCACCCGGACTAGCGGGAGCACCGGGGAGCTGTTTTTT.

Points on this clone: This sample includes further DNA sequences coding for the same CDR3. V and J are TRBV9 and TRBJ2-5; TRBD2 matches 10 bases. This CDR3 contains 15 residues. Trimming at V came to 0 bases and at J to 2 bases, leaving 1 base not matched to a gene. Looked up from germline, CDR1 is SGDLS and CDR2 is YYNGEE. The CDR3 loop is CASSVVSGGQETQYF. As DNA, the CDR3 is TGTGCCAGCAGCGTAGTTAGCGGGGGGCAAGAGACCCAGTACTTC.

V and J are TRBV2 and TRBJ1-1; tentative D call: TRBD1 (6 bases). The CDR3 loop spans 14 amino acids. V was pared by 7 bases and J by 6 bases, with 18 bases between. Per the germline V gene, CDR1 is SNHLY and CDR2 is FYNNEI. DNA for the CDR3: TGTGCCAGCACTGGGGACACCGGGACATCTGAAGCTTTCTTT. This codes for CASTGDTGTSEAFF.

J is TRBJ2-1 and V is TRBV3-1 (or the pseudogene TRBV3-2); D is unclear. The V and J ends lost 2 bases and 7 bases respectively, with 9 bases between them. The CDR3 consists of 13 residues. CDR1 and CDR2 from the germline V gene are LGHDT and YNNKEL (reference sequence). CDR3 DNA: TGTGCCAGCAGCCAACCTCAGGATAATGAGCAGTTCTTC. Translated, it gives CASSQPQDNEQFF.

The chain uses TRBV4-1 and TRBJ2-2; 8 bases match TRBD1. The CDR3 sequence is 16 residues long. V gave up 4 bases and J gave up 4 bases; unmatched junction bases: 8. The V gene's germline CDR1 is MGHRA and CDR2 YSYEKL. As DNA, the CDR3 is TGCGCCAGCAGCCGAGGACAGGGCGTCGGCACCGGGGAGCTGTTTTTT. This encodes CASSRGQGVGTGELFF.

The CDR3: CASSPQEVQPQHF. The CDR3 nucleotides read TGTGCCAGCAGCCCCCAAGAGGTTCAGCCCCAGCATTTT. The chain employs TRBV2 and TRBJ1-5; the D is unclear. The germline CDR1 and CDR2 sequences are SNHLY and FYNNEI. The CDR3 is 13 residues long. Trimming pared 6 bases from V and 6 bases from J, leaving 12 bases between.

The rearrangement links TRBV7-9 to TRBJ2-2, with 9 positions matching TRBD2. J lost 6 bases, V lost 6 bases, and 8 bases had no gene match. This CDR3 region has 15 residues. CDR1 SEHNR and CDR2 FQNEAQ come from the germline V gene (reference sequence). As DNA, the CDR3 is TGTGCCAGCAGTTTCTCCGGGACTAGCTCCGGGGAGCTGTTTTTT. Translating it yields CASSFSGTSSGELFF.

This chain connects TRBV19 to TRBJ1-4, with 8 bases lining up with TRBD1. V gave up 2 bases and J gave up 6 bases; unmatched junction bases: 5. This CDR3 has 15 residues. Germline V gene sequence: CDR1 LNHDA, CDR2 SQIVND (reference sequence). The DNA of the CDR3 is TGTGCCAGTAGTATAAATCCAGGGGGCCATGAAAAACTGTTTTTT. This translates into CASSINPGGHEKLFF.

The rearrangement links TRBV5-1 to TRBJ2-1; 8 bases match TRBD2. This CDR3 is 16 amino acids long. CDR1 is SGHRS, CDR2 YFSETQ, per germline. Trimming removed 3 bases from V and 0 bases from J; junction bases left unmatched: 5. DNA for the CDR3: TGCGCCAGCAGCTCGCGGGGGACTAGCTCCTACAATGAGCAGTTCTTC. Protein product: CASSSRGTSSYNEQFF.

This clone came up once. This chain connects TRBV15 to TRBJ2-7, with TRBD2 matching over 8 bases. The trim removed 1 base at V and 1 base at J, leaving 12 bases unmatched. The CDR3 contains 18 residues. CDR1 and CDR2 (germline): LNHNV, YYDKDF (reference sequence). CDR3 DNA: TGTGCCACCAGCAGAGGAAGAGCGGGGGCGATTAATTCCTACGAGCAGTACTTC. It specifies CATSRGRAGAINSYEQYF.

The CDR3 is CASSWDSSYEQYF. CDR3 bases: TGCGCCAGCAGTTGGGACAGCTCCTACGAGCAGTACTTC. V is TRBV5-1 and J is TRBJ2-7; TRBD1 matches at 7 bases. Germline CDR1 and CDR2: SGHRS and YFSETQ. Unmatched junction bases numbered 2, after V lost 5 bases and J lost 0 bases. This CDR3 contains 13 residues.

The chain combines TRBV2 with TRBJ1-1; D is unresolved. Between the trimmed V and J ends, which lost 9 bases and 6 bases, there was a span of 17 bases. CDR3 length equals 13 residues. Per the germline V gene, CDR1 is SNHLY and CDR2 is FYNNEI. CDR3 loop: CARRGPAPAEAFF. CDR3 in DNA: TGTGCCAGGCGGGGTCCAGCGCCCGCTGAAGCTTTCTTT.